Listed below are T cell receptor beta chains from one sample, sequenced in a study of CD8 T cells in Susac syndrome. TCRdb itself ran the immunoSEQ multiplex PCR reads through MiXCR, one entry per CDR3 protein. The sample shows approximately 170,000 distinct CDR3 sequences, 94% of them seen only once. Sequencing was done on a sample of CD4+ T cells from PBMCs. The source is a human donor with multiple sclerosis. CDR3s include the opening cysteine and the closing phenylalanine or tryptophan.

v_gene	j_gene	CDR3aa
TRBV5-1	TRBJ2-1	CASSLGLAGSYNEQFF
TRBV6-2/TRBV6-3	TRBJ1-1	CASRTTGNTEAFF
TRBV4-1	TRBJ1-2	CASSQVLASYGYTF
TRBV7-2	TRBJ1-2	CASSSTGTSLGYTF
TRBV2	TRBJ2-7	CASRPPRDRLYEQYF
TRBV20-1	TRBJ2-2	CSALAGSYTGELFF
TRBV20-1	TRBJ1-2	CSARDLRVGYGYTF
TRBV2	TRBJ2-7	CASTSTWDGEQYF
TRBV5-1	TRBJ2-7	CASSLDAGTAYEQYF
TRBV6-1	TRBJ2-7	CASEEQVPYEQYF
TRBV16	TRBJ2-3	CASSLDLVDTQYF
TRBV27	TRBJ2-6	CASSLQGPGGANVLTF
TRBV4-2	TRBJ2-7	CASSLRTSGSPEQYF
TRBV27	TRBJ1-1	CASKSVRWDQAFF
TRBV29-1	TRBJ2-5	CSVGTPQETQYF
TRBV5-1	TRBJ2-2	CASSEGHGELFF
TRBV4-2	TRBJ2-7	CASRGGFRDYYEQYF
TRBV12-3/TRBV12-4	TRBJ2-1	CASSLGRAYNEQFF
TRBV5-6	TRBJ1-4	CASSRATEKLFF
TRBV4-3	TRBJ1-1	CASSQEYRGRGEAFF
TRBV6-6	TRBJ1-5	CASRTGTGVNQPQHF
TRBV5-1	TRBJ1-4	CASSFKQGLGEKLFF
TRBV5-1	TRBJ1-1	CASSFIRARTEAFF
TRBV6-6	TRBJ2-2	CASSSHTGTTGELFF
TRBV15	TRBJ1-4	CATSRGGQNEKLFF
TRBV6-5	TRBJ2-3	CASSYNAPTQGDTQYF
TRBV6-1	TRBJ2-1	CASSDRSEGAQFF
TRBV5-7	TRBJ1-2	CASSFSQSSYGYTF
TRBV5-6	TRBJ1-5	CASSPGGKQPQHF
TRBV7-9	TRBJ1-4	CASSSTGWEKLFF
TRBV4-2	TRBJ1-5	CASSREGTGHQPQHF
TRBV7-3	TRBJ2-2	CASSLISPATNTGELFF
TRBV15	TRBJ2-1	CATSRPRLVRDEQFF
TRBV6-1	TRBJ2-3	CASSELTSGGGRTQYF
TRBV30	TRBJ2-1	CASGTLRSAEQFF
TRBV6-4	TRBJ2-3	CASKEGPSTDTQYF
TRBV18	TRBJ1-1	CASSSGTGNTEAFF
TRBV6-5	TRBJ1-2	CASSYSRGSGYGYTF
TRBV5-4	TRBJ1-1	CASSPNPTEGSTEAFF
TRBV19	TRBJ2-3	CASSKSGTQYF
TRBV7-2	TRBJ2-2	CASSSTGSGELFF
TRBV19	TRBJ2-7	CASSPIPSYEQYF
TRBV4-3	TRBJ1-3	CASSPTGNTIYF
TRBV29-1	TRBJ1-1	CSVVRFTEAFF
TRBV9	TRBJ1-1	CASSGRGQAFF
TRBV18	TRBJ2-5	CASSPTGKETQYF